The 19 T cell receptor beta chains below come from one sample, sequenced in a study of blood T cell repertoires in COVID-19. Measured with immunoSEQ multiplex PCR; TCRdb has only the in-frame clones, and not every one. The sample has under 300,000 clones, about 89% seen once. Sequencing used peripheral blood. The receptors here all came from a woman between 40 and 55 years old who had recovered from COVID-19.

This chain connects TRBV5-1 to TRBJ1-1, with D possibly TRBD1 on 6 matching bases. Trimming pared 4 bases from V and 4 bases from J, leaving 17 bases between. Per the germline V gene, CDR1 is SGHRS and CDR2 is YFSETQ. This CDR3 comprises 15 residues. The CDR3 nucleotides are TGCGCCAGCAGCCCACTGACAGGACCTAGCACTGAAGCTTTCTTT. Residues: CASSPLTGPSTEAFF.

The V gene is TRBV7-3, the J gene TRBJ2-3; no reliable D call. The V gene lost 2 bases and the J gene lost 1 base, with 10 bases spanning the gap. The CDR3 loop spans 15 amino acids. Per the germline V gene, CDR1 is SGHTA and CDR2 is FQGTGA. CDR3 DNA sequence: TGTGCCAGCAGCTTAGAGGCGTTCGGCACAGATACGCAGTATTTT. Translation gives CASSLEAFGTDTQYF.

The V call is TRBV30, the J call TRBJ2-7, with a tentative D call TRBD1 (6 bases). Trimming removed 3 bases from V and 0 bases from J, with 15 bases in between. This CDR3 is built from 15 residues. Germline loops: CDR1 GTSNPN, CDR2 SVGIG (reference sequence). The CDR3 bases are TGTGCCTGGAGGGACCCACAGGGAATCTCCTACGAGCAGTACTTC. As protein: CAWRDPQGISYEQYF.

The CDR3, as DNA: TGTGCCAGCAGCTCCGTGGGACAGGCCGAGCAGTACTTC. It codes for CASSSVGQAEQYF. V is TRBV11-3 and J is TRBJ2-7, with 8 bases that match TRBD1. V shed 4 bases, J shed 6 bases, and the junction held 5 bases outside the gene matches. The CDR3 covers 13 residues. Germline V gives CDR1 SGHNT, CDR2 YENEEA.

V and J are TRBV9 and TRBJ2-7, with TRBD2 as a possible D gene (6 bases). Germline loops: CDR1 SGDLS, CDR2 YYNGEE. Trimming pared 2 bases from V and 2 bases from J, leaving 11 bases between. The CDR3 has 14 amino acids. The DNA of the CDR3 is TGTGCCAGCAGCGTTAGCGGAGGAACCTACGAGCAGTACTTC. It specifies CASSVSGGTYEQYF.

The CDR3 region has the DNA TGTGCCAGCATGGTTGAGGCTGAAGCTTTCTTT. Its protein product is CASMVEAEAFF. The chain carries TRBV6-5 and TRBJ1-1; unclear D gene. The CDR3 has 11 residues. Trimming removed 7 bases from V and 6 bases from J, with 9 bases in between. From germline, CDR1 is MNHEY and CDR2 SVGAGI.

The chain joins TRBV5-1 to TRBJ1-2; no clear D gene. Germline CDR1 SGHRS, CDR2 YFSETQ. Between the trimmed V and J ends, which lost 0 bases and 5 bases, there was a span of 14 bases. CDR3 size: 15 residues. This CDR3 is CASSLGLSLAYGYTF. In nucleotides, the CDR3 is TGCGCCAGCAGCTTGGGCCTATCACTCGCGTATGGCTACACCTTC.

The chain has TRBV19 and TRBJ1-1, with D tentatively TRBD1 (6 bases). V shed 2 bases and J shed 3 bases, with 10 bases lying between them. CDR1 is LNHDA, CDR2 SQIVND, per germline (reference sequence). This CDR3 region has 14 residues. The DNA for the CDR3 is TGTGCCAGTAGTATATGGGGGCAGCACACTGAAGCTTTCTTT. As protein: CASSIWGQHTEAFF.

The V gene is TRBV7-9, the J gene TRBJ2-1; TRBD1 matches at 9 bases. CDR3 size: 15 residues. Germline V gives CDR1 SEHNR, CDR2 FQNEAQ (reference sequence). Germline trimming cut 1 base from V and 8 bases from J; bases unmatched to any gene: 6. The CDR3 sequence: CASSLEGQGPDEQFF. The CDR3 bases are TGTGCCAGCAGCTTAGAGGGACAGGGACCCGATGAGCAGTTCTTC.

V usage is TRBV9 and J usage is TRBJ2-3; 11 bases map to TRBD2. Germline V CDR1 and CDR2: SGDLS, YYNGEE. Losses at the gene ends were 4 bases for V and 6 bases for J; bases not matched to a gene: 4. This CDR3 is 14 amino acids long. The CDR3 here is CASSLGTSGDTQYF. The CDR3 DNA sequence: TGTGCCAGCAGCCTGGGGACTAGCGGCGATACGCAGTATTTT.

The J gene is TRBJ2-7, the V gene TRBV28; D ambiguous. V was cut by 10 bases and J by 3 bases, with 10 bases left in between. In germline, CDR1 is MDHEN, CDR2 SYDVKM. The CDR3 runs 11 residues. CDR3 bases: TGTGCCACCAGAATTAACTACGAGCAGTACTTC. Protein sequence: CATRINYEQYF.

This clone was counted once. CDR3 protein: CASSKQGPQETQYF. The CDR3 DNA reads TGTGCCAGCAGCAAACAGGGGCCCCAAGAGACCCAGTACTTC. This sequence joins TRBV6-6 and TRBJ2-5; the match to TRBD1 covers 7 bases. The CDR3 contains 14 residues. CDR1 MNHNY and CDR2 SVGAGI come from the germline V gene (reference sequence). V was clipped by 6 bases and J by 1 base; unmatched bases: 5.

The chain has TRBV18 and TRBJ2-6; tentative D call: TRBD2 (5 bases). Germline values: CDR1 KGHSH, CDR2 LQKENI. V was cut by 3 bases and J by 1 base, with 22 bases left in between. The CDR3 consists of 20 residues. The CDR3: CASSPPDGPGLRSGANVLTF. CDR3 DNA: TGTGCCAGCTCACCGCCGGATGGTCCGGGGTTAAGGTCTGGGGCCAACGTCCTGACTTTC.

The rearrangement links TRBV7-8 to TRBJ1-1; D uncertain. This CDR3 is built from 15 residues. Trimming shortened V by 0 bases and J by 3 bases, and 11 bases separated the two germline ends. CDR1 is SGHVS, CDR2 FQNEAQ, per germline. Here the CDR3 DNA reads TGTGCCAGCAGCTTAGCAAGCGGCGGGGACACTGAAGCTTTCTTT. Its protein is CASSLASGGDTEAFF.

This rearrangement joins TRBV6-5 to TRBJ2-3, with TRBD2 matching 7 bases. Germline assignment: CDR1 MNHEY and CDR2 SVGAGI. V shed 2 bases and J 2 bases; nucleotides not matched to a gene: 4. The CDR3 loop spans 15 amino acids. The CDR3 coding sequence is TGTGCCAGCAGTTACAGCGGGACGTTCACAGATACGCAGTATTTT. This sequence encodes CASSYSGTFTDTQYF.

This sequence joins TRBV3-1 (or the pseudogene TRBV3-2) and TRBJ1-5; 7 bases map to TRBD1. Per germline, CDR1 LGHDT and CDR2 YNNKEL (reference sequence). This CDR3 is built from 15 residues. Losses at the gene ends were 2 bases for V and 4 bases for J; bases not matched to a gene: 5. The CDR3 is CASSQWGTVNQPQHF. CDR3 nucleotides: TGTGCCAGCAGCCAATGGGGGACAGTTAATCAGCCCCAGCATTTT.

V and J are TRBV7-6 and TRBJ2-7, with a possible D match to TRBD1 (5 bases). CDR3 length: 14 residues. The V and J ends lost 5 bases and 3 bases respectively, with 14 bases between them. Germline V gene sequence: CDR1 SGHVS, CDR2 FNYEAQ. DNA of the CDR3: TGTGCCAGCAGCCCCGCGTCAGGGATCTACGAGCAGTACTTC. It encodes CASSPASGIYEQYF.

The chain joins TRBV18 to TRBJ1-5; perhaps TRBD1 as D (6 bases). The CDR3 runs 13 residues. Germline CDR1 reads KGHSH; CDR2 reads LQKENI. V shed 5 bases and J shed 5 bases, with 10 bases lying between them. CDR3 in DNA: TGTGCCAGCTCAGGGGGGGCCGATCAGCCCCAGCATTTT. Its protein product is CASSGGADQPQHF.

V and J are TRBV5-1 and TRBJ1-1; 8 nucleotides match TRBD1. CDR1 is SGHRS and CDR2 is YFSETQ in the germline V gene. The CDR3 is 15 residues long. The trim removed 4 bases at V and 3 bases at J, leaving 8 bases unmatched. The CDR3 spells CASSQNTGGDTEAFF. Here the CDR3 DNA reads TGCGCCAGCAGCCAAAATACAGGGGGGGACACTGAAGCTTTCTTT.